Listed below are T cell receptor beta chains from one sample, sequenced in a study of T cell responses to AZD1222 COVID-19 vaccine. Produced via immunoSEQ multiplex PCR; TCRdb's table is partial and in-frame only. The data hold over 100,000 clones, with roughly 93% observed a single time. The specimen comprised peripheral blood, sampled 28 days after the second AZD1222 dose. The origin of the receptors is an adult who received the AZD1222 COVID-19 vaccine. CDR3s include the opening cysteine and the closing phenylalanine or tryptophan. A D gene is named only where the DNA matches it firmly. Clone size, where shown, is once, few, many, or a class for clones that have expanded.

D gene: TRBD1; clone size: NA; J gene: TRBJ1-4; V gene: TRBV30; CDR3 DNA: TGTGCCTCCGGACAGGGGACAACTAATGAAAAACTGTTTTTT; CDR3 protein: CASGQGTTNEKLFF
D gene: TRBD1; clone size: NA; J gene: TRBJ2-3; V gene: TRBV19; CDR3 DNA: TGTGCCAGTAGGGCACCGGGACAGGGTATTGGTACGCAGTATTTT; CDR3 protein: CASRAPGQGIGTQYF
D gene: NA; clone size: NA; J gene: TRBJ2-1; V gene: TRBV15; CDR3 DNA: TGTGCCACCAGCAGAGTCGCTGGAGGGAATGAGCAGTTCTTC; CDR3 protein: CATSRVAGGNEQFF
D gene: NA; clone size: NA; J gene: TRBJ2-5; V gene: TRBV6-2/TRBV6-3; CDR3 DNA: TGTGCCAGCAGTCGACAAGAGACCCAGTACTTC; CDR3 protein: CASSRQETQYF
D gene: NA; clone size: NA; J gene: TRBJ1-2; V gene: TRBV3-1/TRBV3-2; CDR3 DNA: TGTGCCAGCAGCCAAGGACCTTTGGGCTGGGGGGTCTTC; CDR3 protein: CASSQGPLGWGVF
D gene: TRBD1; clone size: NA; J gene: TRBJ1-2; V gene: TRBV4-1; CDR3 DNA: TGCGCCAGCAGCCGGGACAGGGGGAACTATGGCTACACCTTC; CDR3 protein: CASSRDRGNYGYTF
D gene: NA; clone size: NA; J gene: TRBJ2-3; V gene: TRBV10-3; CDR3 DNA: TGTGCCATCAGTGAGGGCCGCGGAGATACGCAGTATTTT; CDR3 protein: CAISEGRGDTQYF
D gene: TRBD2; clone size: NA; J gene: TRBJ2-1; V gene: TRBV19; CDR3 DNA: TGTGCCAGTAGTAGCGGGAGATCCCCCATGGAGCAGTTCTTC; CDR3 protein: CASSSGRSPMEQFF
D gene: TRBD1; clone size: NA; J gene: TRBJ1-4; V gene: TRBV23-1; CDR3 DNA: TGCGCCAGCAGTCCCTACGGACAGGGGAGGACTGAAAAACTGTTTTTT; CDR3 protein: CASSPYGQGRTEKLFF
D gene: NA; clone size: NA; J gene: TRBJ2-1; V gene: TRBV7-9; CDR3 DNA: TGTGCCAGCAGCTTTTACAATGAGCAGTTCTTC; CDR3 protein: CASSFYNEQFF
D gene: NA; clone size: NA; J gene: TRBJ1-5; V gene: TRBV30; CDR3 DNA: TGTGCCTGGAACGGACCGGGAGATAGCAATCAGCCCCAGCATTTT; CDR3 protein: CAWNGPGDSNQPQHF
D gene: NA; clone size: NA; J gene: TRBJ2-1; V gene: TRBV28; CDR3 DNA: TGTGCCAGCAGTTTCTGGACTCCCAATGAGCAGTTCTTC; CDR3 protein: CASSFWTPNEQFF
D gene: TRBD1; clone size: NA; J gene: TRBJ1-1; V gene: TRBV13; CDR3 DNA: TGTGCCAGCAGCTTAGGGGGACAGGGAGGCGCTGAAGCTTTCTTT; CDR3 protein: CASSLGGQGGAEAFF
D gene: NA; clone size: NA; J gene: TRBJ2-1; V gene: TRBV15; CDR3 DNA: TGTGCCACCAGCAGATTAGGCTGGAATGAGCAGTTCTTC; CDR3 protein: CATSRLGWNEQFF
D gene: NA; clone size: few; J gene: TRBJ2-1; V gene: TRBV9; CDR3 DNA: TGTGCCAGCAGCGTATGGGAGGCAGACAATGAGCAGTTCTTC; CDR3 protein: CASSVWEADNEQFF
D gene: NA; clone size: NA; J gene: TRBJ2-1; V gene: TRBV29-1; CDR3 DNA: TGCAGCGTTGACCGGGGAAATGAGCAGTTCTTC; CDR3 protein: CSVDRGNEQFF
D gene: NA; clone size: NA; J gene: TRBJ2-1; V gene: TRBV7-5; CDR3 DNA: TGTGCCAGAAGCTTAGGGACTAGCGGGAGGGCGGTTGAGCAGTTCTTC; CDR3 protein: CARSLGTSGRAVEQFF
D gene: TRBD2; clone size: NA; J gene: TRBJ2-1; V gene: TRBV28; CDR3 DNA: TGTGCCAGCAGTTTACGCTTCGGGAGGCCCTCTTACAATGAGCAGTTCTTC; CDR3 protein: CASSLRFGRPSYNEQFF